One and the same sample provided the 14 T cell receptor beta chains below, sequenced in a study of response to subunit inactivated influenza vaccine. TCRdb itself ran the RT-PCR reads through MiXCR, one entry per CDR3 protein. The sample lists roughly 700,000 distinct CDR3 sequences; 14% were seen once. Sequencing was performed on PBMCs from blood, taken around 15 days before vaccination. Receptors were obtained from a man aged 45 to 65 who received an inactivated influenza vaccine.

This clonotype was recorded a few times. The V call is TRBV2, the J call TRBJ2-5; 8 positions match TRBD2. Germline CDR1 and CDR2: SNHLY and FYNNEI. The CDR3 totals 15 residues. The trim removed 7 bases at V and 5 bases at J, leaving 12 bases unmatched. The CDR3, as DNA: TGTGCCAGCATCCCCGGGGGGGGTTTATGGGAGACCCAGTACTTC. It codes for CASIPGGGLWETQYF. The variable domain in full, with the rest retrieved from reference TRBV2 and TRBJ2-5, is EPEVTQTPSHQVTQMGQEVILRCVPISNHLYFYWYRQILGQKVEFLVSFYNNEISEKSEIFDDQFSVERPDGSNFTLKIRSTKLEDSAMYFCASIPGGGLWETQYFGPGTRLLVL.

This chain links TRBV27 with TRBJ2-7; D perhaps matches TRBD2 (7 bases). Germline CDR1 is MNHEY and CDR2 is SMNVEV (reference sequence). V was cut by 2 bases and J by 2 bases, with 13 bases left in between. The CDR3 is 15 residues long. The chain's CDR3 is CASSLGGGGTYEQYF. The CDR3 nucleotides are TGTGCCAGCAGTTTAGGGGGGGGCGGAACCTACGAGCAGTACTTC.

The genes are TRBV7-2 and TRBJ2-7; D uncertain. Germline-derived CDR1 and CDR2 are SGHTA and FQGNSA. V lost 3 bases to trimming and J lost 0 bases, with 9 bases between them. This CDR3 has 14 residues. Here the CDR3 DNA reads TGTGCCAGCAGCTTTGAGTATCGCTCCTACGAGCAGTACTTC. Encoded protein: CASSFEYRSYEQYF.

This clonotype was detected ten times or more. The chain employs TRBV7-2 and TRBJ2-3; a weak D match, TRBD2 (6 bases). CDR1 and CDR2 (germline): SGHTA, FQGNSA. V was trimmed by 1 base and J by 3 bases, leaving 11 bases between them. This CDR3 region has 15 residues. The CDR3, as DNA: TGTGCCAGCAGCTTAGTGGGGGGTGGTACAGATACGCAGTATTTT. It translates to CASSLVGGGTDTQYF.

This clonotype turned up a few times. The rearrangement uses TRBV7-6 and TRBJ2-7, with TRBD1 matching 8 bases. In germline, CDR1 is SGHVS, CDR2 FNYEAQ. CDR3 length: 15 residues. J gave up 3 bases and V 1 base, and 5 bases lay outside the gene matches. CDR3 nucleotide sequence: TGTGCCAGCAGCTTAGATTCAGGGGGCAGCTACGAGCAGTACTTC. It encodes CASSLDSGGSYEQYF.

This clonotype was counted ten times or more. The genes are TRBV7-9 and TRBJ2-3; no clear D gene. V gave up 4 bases and J gave up 2 bases, with 10 bases separating them. Germline V CDR1 and CDR2: SEHNR, FQNEAQ (reference sequence). This CDR3 has 14 amino acids. In DNA, the CDR3 is TGTGCCAGCAGCTCACAGCCTTCCACAGATACGCAGTATTTT. Amino acids: CASSSQPSTDTQYF.

The chain uses TRBV6-1 and TRBJ2-3, with 7 nucleotides matching TRBD2. CDR3 size: 16 residues. From germline, CDR1 is MNHNS and CDR2 SASEGT. The V segment lost 6 bases and the J segment 2 bases; nucleotides outside the gene matches: 11. The CDR3 DNA follows: TGTGCCAGCAGAGCGAGCGGGGTGGCCTTCACAGATACGCAGTATTTT. Protein: CASRASGVAFTDTQYF.

This clonotype was detected a few times. This sequence joins TRBV11-2 and TRBJ1-4, with D possibly being TRBD1 (5 bases). Germline values: CDR1 SGHAT, CDR2 FQNNGV. The V end was cut by 7 bases, the J end by 8 bases, with 20 bases between. The CDR3 contains 15 residues. CDR3: CASNFGAVHSEKLFF. CDR3 in DNA: TGTGCCAGCAACTTCGGGGCGGTGCACTCGGAAAAACTGTTTTTT.

This clonotype appeared a few times. This sequence joins TRBV20-1 and TRBJ2-7; D gene uncertain. Germline CDR1 is DFQATT and CDR2 is SNEGSKA (reference sequence). The CDR3 runs to 12 residues. Trimming shortened V by 6 bases and J by 7 bases, and 16 bases separated the two germline ends. Written as DNA, the CDR3 is TGCAGTGCCTATGACCACGTCGGGGAGCAGTACTTC. It codes for CSAYDHVGEQYF.

This chain joins TRBV4-1 and TRBJ2-7; D is undetermined. The CDR3 extends over 17 amino acids. Germline CDR1 MGHRA, CDR2 YSYEKL. Trimming stripped 1 base from V and 3 bases from J, with 19 bases between. The CDR3 reads CASSQVLVIADRYEQYF. DNA for the CDR3: TGCGCCAGCAGCCAAGTGTTGGTAATAGCAGATCGCTACGAGCAGTACTTC.

This chain connects TRBV10-3 to TRBJ1-2; TRBD1 is a possible D gene (5 bases). The germline V and J ends were trimmed by 1 base and 3 bases, with 18 bases remaining between them. Germline CDR1 is ENHRY and CDR2 is SYGVKD. The CDR3 loop spans 17 amino acids. For the CDR3, the DNA is TGTGCCATCAGTGAGTTCCCAAGGCAGGGATTTCACTATGGCTACACCTTC. Translated: CAISEFPRQGFHYGYTF.

The CDR3 protein is CASRGLAVFYEQYF. The CDR3, as DNA: TGTGCCAGCAGGGGACTAGCAGTTTTCTACGAGCAGTACTTC. The chain has TRBV6-1 and TRBJ2-7; TRBD2 matches 9 bases. The V gene end was trimmed by 6 bases and the J gene end by 3 bases; junction bases not matched to a gene: 6. Germline assignment: CDR1 MNHNS and CDR2 SASEGT. The CDR3 is 14 amino acids.

Ten or more counts support this clonotype. The chain has TRBV6-2 or TRBV6-3 and TRBJ2-4, with a weak D call TRBD1 (6 bases). Germline V gene sequence: CDR1 MNHEY, CDR2 SVGEGT. The ends were cut back, 4 bases at V and 6 bases at J, with 10 bases in the middle. The CDR3 extends over 13 amino acids. For the CDR3, the DNA is TGTGCCAGCAGTTCCCTGGACAGAAACATTCAGTACTTC. Amino acid sequence: CASSSLDRNIQYF.

This clonotype was observed a few times. V gene TRBV5-1 combines with J gene TRBJ2-5, with 12 bases identical to TRBD2. Germline-derived CDR1 and CDR2 are SGHRS and YFSETQ. V gave up 1 base and J gave up 4 bases; unmatched junction bases: 5. This CDR3 region has 16 residues. CDR3 region: CASSLSPGLAGETQYF. In nucleotides, the CDR3 is TGCGCCAGCAGCTTGTCTCCGGGACTAGCGGGAGAGACCCAGTACTTC.